The 9 T cell receptor beta chains reported below all come from one sample, sequenced in a study of response to subunit inactivated influenza vaccine. TCRdb independently ran MiXCR on the RT-PCR reads; one entry per CDR3 protein. Here the sample spans under 200,000 distinct CDR3 sequences, 12% being singletons. This sample also appeared in a second study, on T cells expressing NK-cell markers. That source reports: The authors generated TCR beta cDNA through 5'RACE template switching with UMIs.

The input for sequencing was CD8+ T cells sorted from PBMCs, taken 11 to 12 days after vaccination. The receptor source for this set is a man aged 50 or older who received an inactivated influenza vaccine.

This clonotype was seen ten or more times. The chain joins TRBV4-1 to TRBJ2-7; no clear D. CDR1 and CDR2 from the germline V gene are MGHRA and YSYEKL. The V and J ends lost 8 bases and 0 bases respectively, with 14 bases between them. This CDR3 has 14 residues. As DNA, the CDR3 is TGCGCCAGCGGCCCCACGGGCAGCTCCTACGAGCAGTACTTC. Residues: CASGPTGSSYEQYF.

This rearrangement joins TRBV28 to TRBJ2-3; D unresolved. The ends were cut back, 7 bases at V and 2 bases at J, with 22 bases in the middle. This CDR3 contains 17 residues. The germline V gene encodes CDR1 MDHEN and CDR2 SYDVKM. The CDR3 DNA sequence: TGTGCCAGCACCCGTAGGAGAAATCTCGGTAACACAGATACGCAGTATTTT. It specifies CASTRRRNLGNTDTQYF.

There are a few counts of this clonotype. The chain links TRBV20-1 to TRBJ2-3; D is unclear. The length of the CDR3 is 14 residues. Germline lookup yields CDR1 DFQATT and CDR2 SNEGSKA (reference sequence). V lost 3 bases, J lost 0 bases, and 10 bases lay in between. CDR3 coding DNA: TGCAGTGCTAGTCACCCTCTGAGCACAGATACGCAGTATTTT. It translates to CSASHPLSTDTQYF.

This clonotype was seen at least ten times. An end of the junction differs from the germline gene, which may be a read error. The gene calls are TRBV12-3 or TRBV12-4 and TRBJ1-1, with 7 nucleotides matching TRBD1. This CDR3 comprises 13 residues. The DNA of the CDR3 is TGTGCCAGCAGCTTAGGACAGGTCCTGTCAGCTTTCTTT. The encoded protein is CASSLGQVLSAFF.

This clonotype showed up many times. The CDR3 loop reads CASTPGYLNTEAFF. The CDR3 DNA sequence: TGTGCCAGCACCCCGGGATACTTGAACACTGAAGCTTTCTTT. The chain uses TRBV5-6 and TRBJ1-1; D remains ambiguous. The CDR3 has 14 amino acids. The V gene's germline CDR1 is SGHDT and CDR2 YYEEEE. The V and J ends lost 6 bases and 0 bases respectively, with 12 bases between them.

This clonotype was counted many times. The rearrangement joins TRBV29-1 to TRBJ2-1; TRBD2 aligns across 7 bases. V gave up 5 bases and J gave up 6 bases; unmatched junction bases: 13. Germline values: CDR1 SQVTM, CDR2 ANQGSEA. This CDR3 contains 15 residues. CDR3 sequence: CSVPGLGGILNEQFF. As DNA, the CDR3 is TGCAGCGTTCCGGGGTTGGGAGGGATTCTCAATGAGCAGTTCTTC.

This clonotype has ten or more counts. The V and J genes are TRBV7-9 and TRBJ2-2; a possible D gene is TRBD2 (6 bases). Germline-derived CDR1 and CDR2 are SEHNR and FQNEAQ (reference sequence). This CDR3 is built from 14 residues. V lost 5 bases and J lost 1, with 8 bases in between. CDR3 DNA: TGTGCCAGCAGCCCCGGGGGGAACACCGGGGAGCTGTTTTTT. Its translation: CASSPGGNTGELFF.

V gene TRBV4-3 combines with J gene TRBJ2-2, with 8 nucleotides matching TRBD2. From germline, CDR1 is LGHNA and CDR2 YSLEER. This CDR3 comprises 13 residues. V trimming: 7 bases; J trimming: 6 bases; junction bases outside the gene matches: 4. The chain's CDR3 is CASTPGGAGELFF. Here the CDR3 DNA reads TGCGCCAGCACCCCGGGGGGGGCCGGGGAGCTGTTTTTT.

V and J are TRBV20-1 and TRBJ2-2; 7 bases fit TRBD1. J gave up 4 bases and V 1 base, and 15 bases lay outside the gene matches. CDR1 and CDR2 from the germline V gene are DFQATT and SNEGSKA (reference sequence). The CDR3 is 18 amino acids. In DNA, the CDR3 is TGCAGTGCTAGAGGGTCTGGCAGGGGGACCGCGAGCACCGGGGAGCTGTTTTTT. It yields the protein CSARGSGRGTASTGELFF.